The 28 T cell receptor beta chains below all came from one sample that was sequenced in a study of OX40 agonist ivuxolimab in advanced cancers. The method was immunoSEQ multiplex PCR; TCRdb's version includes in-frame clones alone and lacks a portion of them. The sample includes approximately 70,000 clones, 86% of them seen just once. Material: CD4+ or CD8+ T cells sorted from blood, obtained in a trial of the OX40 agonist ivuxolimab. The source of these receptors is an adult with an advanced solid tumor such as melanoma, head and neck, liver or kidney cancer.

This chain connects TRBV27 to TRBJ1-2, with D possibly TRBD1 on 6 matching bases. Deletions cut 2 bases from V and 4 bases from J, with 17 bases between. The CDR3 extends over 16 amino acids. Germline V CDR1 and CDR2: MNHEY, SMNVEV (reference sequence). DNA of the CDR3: TGTGCCAGCAGTTTAAGGACGGGGGCACGCGGCTATGGCTACACCTTC. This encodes CASSLRTGARGYGYTF.

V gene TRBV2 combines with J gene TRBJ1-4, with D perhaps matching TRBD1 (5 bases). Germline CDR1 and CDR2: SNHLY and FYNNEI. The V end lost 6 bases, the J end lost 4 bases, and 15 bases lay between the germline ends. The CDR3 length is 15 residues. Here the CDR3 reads CASSRAGGSNEKLFF. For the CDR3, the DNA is TGTGCCAGCAGCAGGGCCGGGGGGAGTAATGAAAAACTGTTTTTT. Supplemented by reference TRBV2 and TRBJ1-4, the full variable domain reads EPEVTQTPSHQVTQMGQEVILRCVPISNHLYFYWYRQILGQKVEFLVSFYNNEISEKSEIFDDQFSVERPDGSNFTLKIRSTKLEDSAMYFCASSRAGGSNEKLFFGSGTQLSVL.

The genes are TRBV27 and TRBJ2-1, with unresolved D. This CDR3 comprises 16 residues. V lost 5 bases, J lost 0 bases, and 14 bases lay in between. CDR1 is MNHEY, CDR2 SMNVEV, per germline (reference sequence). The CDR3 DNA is TGTGCCAGCAGTCCCTCCGGTCTCGGCTCCTACAATGAGCAGTTCTTC. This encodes CASSPSGLGSYNEQFF.

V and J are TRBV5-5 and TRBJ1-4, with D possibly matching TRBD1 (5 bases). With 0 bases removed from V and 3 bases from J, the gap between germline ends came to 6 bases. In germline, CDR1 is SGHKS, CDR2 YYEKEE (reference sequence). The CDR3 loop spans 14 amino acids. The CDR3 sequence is CASSLGQPNEKLFF. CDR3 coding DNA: TGTGCCAGCAGCTTGGGACAGCCTAATGAAAAACTGTTTTTT.

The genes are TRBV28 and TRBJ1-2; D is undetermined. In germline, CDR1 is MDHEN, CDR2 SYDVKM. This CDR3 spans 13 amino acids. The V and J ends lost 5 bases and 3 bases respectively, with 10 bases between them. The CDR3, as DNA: TGTGCCAGCAGTCCAGGACGGTACTATGGCTACACCTTC. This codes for CASSPGRYYGYTF.

CDR3 sequence reads: CASSFHPEDTQYF. CDR3 nucleotide sequence: TGTGCCAGCAGCTTTCACCCAGAGGATACGCAGTATTTT. The V call is TRBV11-2, the J call TRBJ2-3; no firm D call. The CDR3 consists of 13 residues. Trimming removed 3 bases at V and 6 bases at J, with 10 bases between. CDR1 SGHAT and CDR2 FQNNGV come from the germline V gene.

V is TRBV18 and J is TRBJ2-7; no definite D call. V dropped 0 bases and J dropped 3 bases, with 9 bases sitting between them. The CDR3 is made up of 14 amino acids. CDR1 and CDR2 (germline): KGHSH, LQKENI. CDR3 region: CASSPPVSNYEQYF. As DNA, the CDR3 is TGTGCCAGCTCACCACCTGTAAGCAACTACGAGCAGTACTTC.

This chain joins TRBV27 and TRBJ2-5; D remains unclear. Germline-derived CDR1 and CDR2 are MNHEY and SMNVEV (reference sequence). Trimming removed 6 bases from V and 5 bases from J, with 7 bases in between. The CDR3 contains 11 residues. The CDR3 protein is CASRGFETQYF. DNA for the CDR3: TGTGCCAGCAGGGGGTTTGAGACCCAGTACTTC.

For the CDR3, the DNA is TGCAGCGTTGAAGAGGGACGCGCGAAGCGCAATGAGCAGTTCTTC. Translating gives CSVEEGRAKRNEQFF. V is TRBV29-1 and J is TRBJ2-1; possibly TRBD1 or TRBD2 for D (5 bases each). Germline-derived CDR1 and CDR2 are SQVTM and ANQGSEA. This CDR3 region has 15 residues. V was pared by 0 bases and J by 6 bases, with 15 bases between.

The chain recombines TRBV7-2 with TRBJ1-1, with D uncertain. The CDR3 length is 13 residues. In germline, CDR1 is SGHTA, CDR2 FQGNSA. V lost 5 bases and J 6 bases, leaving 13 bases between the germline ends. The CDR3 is CASSPDFSAEAFF. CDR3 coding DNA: TGTGCCAGCAGCCCGGACTTTTCCGCTGAAGCTTTCTTT.

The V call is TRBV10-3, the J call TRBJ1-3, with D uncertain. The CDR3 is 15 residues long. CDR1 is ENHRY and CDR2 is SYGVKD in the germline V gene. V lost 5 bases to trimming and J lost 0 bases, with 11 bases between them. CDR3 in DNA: TGTGCCATCAGTTTATCCACAGACTCTGGAAACACCATATATTTT. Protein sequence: CAISLSTDSGNTIYF.

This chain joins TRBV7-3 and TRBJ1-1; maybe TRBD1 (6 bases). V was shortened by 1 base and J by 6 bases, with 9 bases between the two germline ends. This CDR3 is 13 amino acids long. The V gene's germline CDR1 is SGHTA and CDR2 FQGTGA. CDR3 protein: CASSLKQGAEAFF. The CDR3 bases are TGTGCCAGCAGCTTAAAACAGGGTGCTGAAGCTTTCTTT.

In DNA form, the CDR3 reads TGTGCCAGTAGTATCAGAGGGCAGGGGCGAACCTACGAGCAGTACTTC. This encodes CASSIRGQGRTYEQYF. V usage is TRBV19 and J usage is TRBJ2-7; D may be TRBD1 (6 bases). V was trimmed by 3 bases and J by 2 bases, leaving 17 bases between them. Per germline, CDR1 LNHDA and CDR2 SQIVND (reference sequence). This CDR3 has 16 amino acids.

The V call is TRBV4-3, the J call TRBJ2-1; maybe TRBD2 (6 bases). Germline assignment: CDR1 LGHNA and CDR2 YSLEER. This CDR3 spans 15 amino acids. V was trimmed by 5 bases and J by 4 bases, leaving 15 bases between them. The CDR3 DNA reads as TGCGCCAGCAGCACAATCCCGGGGGTTTACAATGAGCAGTTCTTC. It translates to CASSTIPGVYNEQFF.

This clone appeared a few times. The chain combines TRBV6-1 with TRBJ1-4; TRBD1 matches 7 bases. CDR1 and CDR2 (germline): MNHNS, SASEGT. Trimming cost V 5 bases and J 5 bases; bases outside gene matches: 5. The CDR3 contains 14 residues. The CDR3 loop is CASSIQGTNEKLFF. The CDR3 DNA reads TGTGCCAGCAGTATACAGGGGACAAATGAAAAACTGTTTTTT.

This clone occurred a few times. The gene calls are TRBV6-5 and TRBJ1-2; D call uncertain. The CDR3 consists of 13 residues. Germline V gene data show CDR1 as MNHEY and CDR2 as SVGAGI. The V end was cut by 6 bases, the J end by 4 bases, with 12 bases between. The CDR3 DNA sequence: TGTGCCAGCAGCCTCGACGGACTCTATGGCTACACCTTC. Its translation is CASSLDGLYGYTF.

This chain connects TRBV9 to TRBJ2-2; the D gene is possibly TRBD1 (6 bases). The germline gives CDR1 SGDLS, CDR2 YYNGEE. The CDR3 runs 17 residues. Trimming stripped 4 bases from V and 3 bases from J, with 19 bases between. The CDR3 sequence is CASSLGPGPGDTGELFF. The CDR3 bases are TGTGCCAGCAGCCTCGGACCGGGACCAGGGGACACCGGGGAGCTGTTTTTT.

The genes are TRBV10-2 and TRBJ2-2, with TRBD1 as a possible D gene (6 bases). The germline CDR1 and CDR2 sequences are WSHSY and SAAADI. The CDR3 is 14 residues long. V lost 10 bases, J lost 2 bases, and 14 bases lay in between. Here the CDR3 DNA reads TGCGCCACCACAGGGTCCAGAAACACCGGGGAGCTGTTTTTT. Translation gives CATTGSRNTGELFF.

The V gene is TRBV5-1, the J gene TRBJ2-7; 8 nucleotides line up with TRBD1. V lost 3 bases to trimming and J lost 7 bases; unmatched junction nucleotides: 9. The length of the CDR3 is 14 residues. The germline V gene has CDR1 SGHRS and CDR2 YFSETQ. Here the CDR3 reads CASSSDGQGGEQYF. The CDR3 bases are TGCGCCAGCAGCTCGGACGGACAGGGTGGGGAGCAGTACTTC.

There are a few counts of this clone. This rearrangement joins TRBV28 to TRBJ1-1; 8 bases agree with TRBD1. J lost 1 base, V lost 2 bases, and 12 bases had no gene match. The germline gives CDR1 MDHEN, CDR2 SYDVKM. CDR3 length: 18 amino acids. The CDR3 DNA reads TGTGCCAGCAGTTTAGTCACCAGCCGGACAGGGAGGAACACTGAAGCTTTCTTT. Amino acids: CASSLVTSRTGRNTEAFF.

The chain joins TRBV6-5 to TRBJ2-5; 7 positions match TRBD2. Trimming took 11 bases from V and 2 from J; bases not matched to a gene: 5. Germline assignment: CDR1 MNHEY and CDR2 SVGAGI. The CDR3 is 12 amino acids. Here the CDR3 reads CAAGVVQETQYF. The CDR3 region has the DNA TGTGCCGCGGGGGTCGTACAAGAGACCCAGTACTTC.

The CDR3 is CASSWTGAEAFF. The CDR3 DNA is TGTGCCAGCAGTTGGACAGGGGCTGAAGCTTTCTTT. The rearrangement links TRBV6-5 to TRBJ1-1; 9 bases map to TRBD1. V lost 4 bases and J lost 6; bases outside the gene matches: 0. Germline CDR1 reads MNHEY; CDR2 reads SVGAGI. This CDR3 region has 12 residues.

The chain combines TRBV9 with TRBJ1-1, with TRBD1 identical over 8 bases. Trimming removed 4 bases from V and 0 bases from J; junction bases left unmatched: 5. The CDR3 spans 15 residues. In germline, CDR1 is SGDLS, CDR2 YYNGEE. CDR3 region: CASSSRDRLNTEAFF. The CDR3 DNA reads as TGTGCCAGCAGCTCCCGGGACAGGCTGAACACTGAAGCTTTCTTT.

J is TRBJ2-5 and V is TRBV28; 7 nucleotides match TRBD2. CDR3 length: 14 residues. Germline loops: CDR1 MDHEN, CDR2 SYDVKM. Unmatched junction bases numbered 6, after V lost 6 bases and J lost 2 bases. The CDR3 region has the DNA TGTGCCAGCAGACCCCAGGGACTACAAGAGACCCAGTACTTC. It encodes CASRPQGLQETQYF.

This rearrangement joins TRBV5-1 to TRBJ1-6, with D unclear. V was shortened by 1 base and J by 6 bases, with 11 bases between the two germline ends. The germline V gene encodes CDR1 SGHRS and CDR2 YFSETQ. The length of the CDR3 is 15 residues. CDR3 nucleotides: TGCGCCAGCAGCTTGTTTGCCCAAGCTAATTCACCCCTCCACTTT. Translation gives CASSLFAQANSPLHF.

The CDR3 protein is CASRAALAGAGTDTQYF. The CDR3 nucleotides are TGCGCCAGCAGGGCCGCTCTAGCGGGGGCTGGCACAGATACGCAGTATTTT. This chain links TRBV5-1 with TRBJ2-3; 10 bases agree with TRBD2. V dropped 5 bases and J dropped 1; count of bases not matched to a gene: 10. From germline, CDR1 is SGHRS and CDR2 YFSETQ. The CDR3 has 17 residues.

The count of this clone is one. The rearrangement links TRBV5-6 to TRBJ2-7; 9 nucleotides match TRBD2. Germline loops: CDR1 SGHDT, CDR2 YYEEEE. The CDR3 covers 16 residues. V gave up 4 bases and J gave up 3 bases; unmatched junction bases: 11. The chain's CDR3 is CASSAGLARASYEQYF. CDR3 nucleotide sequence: TGTGCCAGCAGCGCCGGACTAGCGAGGGCAAGCTACGAGCAGTACTTC.

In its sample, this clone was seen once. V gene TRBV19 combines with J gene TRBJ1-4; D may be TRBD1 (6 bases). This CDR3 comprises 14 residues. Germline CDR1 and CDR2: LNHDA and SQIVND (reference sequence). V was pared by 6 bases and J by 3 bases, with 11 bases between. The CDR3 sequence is CASRTGSSNEKLFF. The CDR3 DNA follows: TGTGCCAGTAGAACAGGGTCCTCTAATGAAAAACTGTTTTTT. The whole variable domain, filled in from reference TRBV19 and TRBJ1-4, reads DGGITQSPKYLFRKEGQNVTLSCEQNLNHDAMYWYRQDPGQGLRLIYYSQIVNDFQKGDIAEGYSVSREKKESFPLTVTSAQKNPTAFYLCASRTGSSNEKLFFGSGTQLSVL.